Sequencing of this T cell receptor (beta chain) was carried out in a study of cytomegalovirus exposure and HLA in healthy donors. Turning to the study itself: An earlier analysis identified 95 million to 120 million unique TCR beta sequences in about 179 million T cells.

This clone showed up many times. The germline gives CDR1 SNHLY, CDR2 FYNNEI. V trimming: 3 bases; J trimming: 5 bases; junction bases outside the gene matches: 5. The CDR3 is 15 residues long. 13 Jbeta primers and 60 Vbeta primers were used for the PCR. The protocol was immunoSEQ multiplex PCR, while the TCRdb copy is restricted to in-frame clones and leaves out a portion. The sample has about 75,000 clones, roughly 82% seen once. The sequencing input was PBMCs. The TCR comes from a man between 65 and 80 years old in good health and CMV-seropositive. The chain is built from TRBV2 and TRBJ2-5, with 11 bases that match TRBD2. The CDR3 region has the DNA TGTGCCAGCAGTGAGACTAGCGGGGCCCGGGAGACCCAGTACTTC. This translates into CASSETSGARETQYF.